This note documents a single T cell receptor (beta chain) sequence. The protocol was immunoSEQ multiplex PCR, while the TCRdb copy is restricted to in-frame clones and leaves out a portion. The profile shows over 70,000 clones, nearly 90% of them singletons. The sample is drawn from a study of T cell responses to AZD1222 COVID-19 vaccine. This CDR3 contains 14 residues. From germline, CDR1 is SGHDT and CDR2 YYEEEE. Losses at the gene ends were 5 bases for V and 8 bases for J; bases not matched to a gene: 9. V gene TRBV5-6 combines with J gene TRBJ1-4, with TRBD1 matching over 7 bases. The sequenced sample was peripheral blood, obtained on day 0 of AZD1222 vaccination. The TCR was taken from an adult in good health. The CDR3 loop is CASRRRQGWEKLFF. CDR3 coding DNA: TGTGCCAGCAGACGGAGACAGGGTTGGGAAAAACTGTTTTTT.